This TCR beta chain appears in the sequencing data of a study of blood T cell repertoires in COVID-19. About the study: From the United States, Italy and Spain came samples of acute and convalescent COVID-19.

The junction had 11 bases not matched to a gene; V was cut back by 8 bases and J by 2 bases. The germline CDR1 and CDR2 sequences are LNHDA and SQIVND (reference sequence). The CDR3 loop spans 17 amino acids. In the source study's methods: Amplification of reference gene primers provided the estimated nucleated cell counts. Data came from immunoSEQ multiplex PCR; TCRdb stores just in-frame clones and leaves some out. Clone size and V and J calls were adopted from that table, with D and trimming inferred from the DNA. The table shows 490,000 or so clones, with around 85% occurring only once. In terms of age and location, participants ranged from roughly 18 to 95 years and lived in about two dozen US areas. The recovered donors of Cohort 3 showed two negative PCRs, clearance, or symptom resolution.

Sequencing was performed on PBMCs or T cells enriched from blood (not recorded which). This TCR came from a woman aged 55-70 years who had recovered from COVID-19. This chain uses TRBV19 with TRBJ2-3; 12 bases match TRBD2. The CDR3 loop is CASSPYASGGATDTQYF. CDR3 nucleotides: TGTGCCAGTTCCCCCTACGCTAGCGGGGGGGCCACAGATACGCAGTATTTT.